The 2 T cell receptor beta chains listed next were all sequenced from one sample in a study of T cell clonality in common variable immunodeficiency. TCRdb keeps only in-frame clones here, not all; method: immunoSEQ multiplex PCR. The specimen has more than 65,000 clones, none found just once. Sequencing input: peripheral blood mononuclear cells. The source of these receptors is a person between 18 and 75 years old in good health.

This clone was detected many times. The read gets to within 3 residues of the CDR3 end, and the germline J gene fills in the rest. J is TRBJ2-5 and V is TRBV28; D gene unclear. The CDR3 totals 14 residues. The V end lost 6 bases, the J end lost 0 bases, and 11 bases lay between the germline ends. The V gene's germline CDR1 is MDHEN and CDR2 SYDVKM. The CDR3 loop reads CASSLPTHQETQYF. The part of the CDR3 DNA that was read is TGTGCCAGCAGCCTTCCGACTCACCAAGAGACC.

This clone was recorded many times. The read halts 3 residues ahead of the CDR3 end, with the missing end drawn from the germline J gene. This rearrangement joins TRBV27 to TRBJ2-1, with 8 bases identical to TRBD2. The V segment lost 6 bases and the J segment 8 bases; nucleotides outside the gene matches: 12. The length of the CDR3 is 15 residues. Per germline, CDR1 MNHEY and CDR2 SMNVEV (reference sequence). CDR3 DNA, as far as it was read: TGTGCCAGCAGCCTAAATCCAGCGGGAGTGTATGAG. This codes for CASSLNPAGVYE. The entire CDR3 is CASSLNPAGVYEQFF.